The 25 T cell receptor beta chains below were found in one sample sequenced in a study of Ad26.COV2.S vaccination and SARS-CoV-2 variants. As for treatment: about 20 received Ad26.COV2.S at low or high dose, single or two shots; about five received placebo; per-sample allocation not given. At day 63 after the first vaccine or placebo injection, samples were drawn. Sequenced by immunoSEQ multiplex PCR; TCRdb stores in-frame clones only, minus some. Of roughly 500,000 clones listed, 87% are singletons. This sample comprised peripheral blood, obtained in a trial of Ad26.COV2.S vaccine versus placebo. These receptors were taken from a person aged 18-65 years who received the Ad26.COV2.S COVID-19 vaccine or a placebo.

The chain links TRBV28 to TRBJ1-6, with D perhaps matching TRBD1 (6 bases). V was clipped by 6 bases and J by 14 bases, with 14 bases between them. Germline values: CDR1 MDHEN, CDR2 SYDVKM. CDR3 length: 12 amino acids. The CDR3 sequence is CASSPLGGSLHF. CDR3 bases: TGTGCCAGCAGCCCGTTAGGGGGGTCCCTCCACTTT. The entire variable domain, with the rest obtained from reference TRBV28 and TRBJ1-6, is as follows: DVKVTQSSRYLVKRTGEKVFLECVQDMDHENMFWYRQDPGLGLRLIYFSYDVKMKEKGDIPEGYSVSREKKERFSLILESASTNQTSMYLCASSPLGGSLHFGNGTRLTVT.

This chain links TRBV6-2 or TRBV6-3 with TRBJ2-1; D ambiguous. V dropped 0 bases and J dropped 15 bases, with 15 bases sitting between them. CDR3 length: 13 amino acids. Per germline, CDR1 MNHEY and CDR2 SVGEGT. CDR3 nucleotide sequence: TGTGCCAGCAGTTACTCGATCTCGTCAAATCGGTTCTTC. Translated, it gives CASSYSISSNRFF.

V usage is TRBV6-5 and J usage is TRBJ1-6; D possibly corresponds to TRBD1 (5 bases). Germline assignment: CDR1 MNHEY and CDR2 SVGAGI. V dropped 10 bases and J dropped 6 bases, with 19 bases sitting between them. The CDR3 spans 15 residues. CDR3 coding DNA: TGTGCCACCGAAGGGGCCATCACATTTAATTCACCCCTCCACTTT. It translates to CATEGAITFNSPLHF.

This clone was seen more than once but under ten times. The rearrangement links TRBV19 to TRBJ2-3, with no clear D. The germline V and J ends were trimmed by 5 bases and 2 bases, with 8 bases remaining between them. The CDR3 runs 13 residues. Germline CDR1 is LNHDA and CDR2 is SQIVND (reference sequence). The CDR3 DNA is TGTGCCAGTAGTGCGTCCCACACAGATACGCAGTATTTT. The encoded protein is CASSASHTDTQYF.

As for this clone: Additional DNA sequences in this sample encode the identical CDR3. This sequence joins TRBV5-5 and TRBJ2-7; D not resolved. V was shortened by 0 bases and J by 4 bases, with 8 bases between the two germline ends. The CDR3 has 13 residues. Germline V gene lookup returns CDR1 SGHKS and CDR2 YYEKEE (reference sequence). The CDR3 region is CASSLEQHYEQYF. CDR3 in DNA: TGTGCCAGCAGCTTGGAACAGCATTACGAGCAGTACTTC.

The chain couples TRBV6-2 or TRBV6-3 to TRBJ1-3; D unresolved. Per the germline V gene, CDR1 is MNHEY and CDR2 is SVGEGT. CDR3 length: 15 amino acids. Trimming pared 7 bases from V and 2 bases from J, leaving 15 bases between. The CDR3 nucleotides read TGTGCCAGCATCCCTTTCGCCGGGACTGGAAACACCATATATTTT. Amino acid sequence: CASIPFAGTGNTIYF.

The J gene is TRBJ2-1, the V gene TRBV4-1; 9 bases match TRBD2. Per germline, CDR1 MGHRA and CDR2 YSYEKL. The V gene end was trimmed by 0 bases and the J gene end by 9 bases; junction bases not matched to a gene: 9. The CDR3 extends over 16 amino acids. This CDR3 reads CASSQEVSGRGGEQFF. The CDR3 DNA follows: TGCGCCAGCAGCCAAGAAGTTAGCGGGAGAGGAGGTGAGCAGTTCTTC.

In this sample, this clone turned up once. This sequence joins TRBV19 and TRBJ2-7, with D uncertain. Germline values: CDR1 LNHDA, CDR2 SQIVND (reference sequence). Trimming cost V 5 bases and J 3 bases, with 8 bases left between them. The CDR3 is made up of 12 amino acids. The CDR3 nucleotides are TGTGCCAGTAGTGGCGGAGACTACGAGCAGTACTTC. Its translation is CASSGGDYEQYF. The full variable domain, its missing parts supplied by reference TRBV19 and TRBJ2-7, is DGGITQSPKYLFRKEGQNVTLSCEQNLNHDAMYWYRQDPGQGLRLIYYSQIVNDFQKGDIAEGYSVSREKKESFPLTVTSAQKNPTAFYLCASSGGDYEQYFGPGTRLTVT.

This clone has more than one count but fewer than ten. The chain links TRBV7-2 to TRBJ2-7, with 9 nucleotides matching TRBD2. The CDR3 is made up of 15 amino acids. V gave up 2 bases and J gave up 5 bases; unmatched junction bases: 7. CDR1 and CDR2 from the germline V gene are SGHTA and FQGNSA. The CDR3 sequence: CASSLSAGGPNEQYF. The CDR3 DNA reads as TGTGCCAGCAGCTTATCTGCGGGAGGGCCTAACGAGCAGTACTTC.

The rearrangement uses TRBV4-1 and TRBJ2-7; D is uncertain. The V gene's germline CDR1 is MGHRA and CDR2 YSYEKL. V was pared by 5 bases and J by 1 base, with 21 bases between. The CDR3 totals 17 residues. CDR3: CASSSIQPGVLSYEQYF. For the CDR3, the DNA is TGCGCCAGCAGCTCAATTCAGCCGGGTGTCCTTTCCTACGAGCAGTACTTC.

This chain joins TRBV12-3 or TRBV12-4 and TRBJ1-1; no reliable D call. Trimming removed 10 bases at V and 2 bases at J, with 14 bases between. The CDR3 has 13 residues. DNA for the CDR3: TGTGCCACCCAACTGGTGGTTAACACTGAAGCTTTCTTT. This sequence encodes CATQLVVNTEAFF.

The chain uses TRBV27 and TRBJ2-7; 13 bases agree with TRBD2. From germline, CDR1 is MNHEY and CDR2 SMNVEV (reference sequence). The CDR3 covers 16 residues. V lost 6 bases to trimming and J lost 3 bases; unmatched junction nucleotides: 8. The CDR3 region is CASRPPGLAGFYEQYF. DNA of the CDR3: TGTGCCAGCAGACCCCCGGGACTAGCGGGATTCTACGAGCAGTACTTC.

The V call is TRBV19, the J call TRBJ2-5; 7 nucleotides line up with TRBD1. Germline assignment: CDR1 LNHDA and CDR2 SQIVND (reference sequence). J was trimmed by 5 bases and V by 3 bases; bases with no gene match: 6. The CDR3 spans 14 residues. The CDR3 sequence: CASSIMGQTETQYF. CDR3 DNA sequence: TGTGCCAGTAGTATTATGGGACAGACGGAGACCCAGTACTTC.

The chain has TRBV5-4 and TRBJ2-7, with 7 nucleotides matching TRBD2. Per the germline V gene, CDR1 is SGHNT and CDR2 is YYREEE (reference sequence). The CDR3 consists of 16 residues. V shed 4 bases and J 3 bases; nucleotides not matched to a gene: 13. CDR3 bases: TGTGCCAGCAGCCCGACCCCGGGGGGTTTAGGCTACGAGCAGTACTTC. The encoded protein is CASSPTPGGLGYEQYF.

This CDR3 is CASSLLGPRAQHF. As DNA, the CDR3 is TGTGCCAGCAGTTTATTGGGCCCGCGGGCCCAGCATTTT. This chain uses TRBV28 with TRBJ1-5; D is unresolved. The CDR3 has 13 amino acids. V was cut by 1 base and J by 11 bases, with 12 bases left in between. Germline CDR1 reads MDHEN; CDR2 reads SYDVKM.

In its sample, this clone was seen a few times. The gene calls are TRBV4-2 and TRBJ2-7; D uncertain. Germline CDR1 reads LGHNA; CDR2 reads YNFKEQ. V shed 6 bases and J shed 0 bases, with 12 bases lying between them. The length of the CDR3 is 14 residues. The CDR3 bases are TGTGCCAGCAGGGATGCCGCTCCCTCCTACGAGCAGTACTTC. Its translation is CASRDAAPSYEQYF.

The chain recombines TRBV30 with TRBJ2-7, with 7 bases identical to TRBD2. CDR1 is GTSNPN, CDR2 SVGIG, per germline (reference sequence). The CDR3 runs 15 residues. The trim removed 2 bases at V and 0 bases at J, leaving 7 bases unmatched. The CDR3 nucleotides read TGTGCCTGGAGTTCTGGCGGGAGCAGCTCCTACGAGCAGTACTTC. It codes for CAWSSGGSSSYEQYF. Drawing the rest from reference TRBV30 and TRBJ2-7, the complete variable domain is SQTIHQWPATLVQPVGSPLSLECTVEGTSNPNLYWYRQAAGRGLQLLFYSVGIGQISSEVPQNLSASRPQDRQFILSSKKLLLSDSGFYLCAWSSGGSSSYEQYFGPGTRLTVT.

The V gene is TRBV28, the J gene TRBJ2-7; D is perhaps TRBD1 or TRBD2 (5 bases each). Germline assignment: CDR1 MDHEN and CDR2 SYDVKM. Trimming took off 6 bases at V and 2 bases at J, with 20 bases between the two ends. CDR3 length equals 16 residues. The CDR3 is CASSNFRDHRPYEQYF. The CDR3 coding sequence is TGTGCCAGCAGCAACTTCCGGGACCACCGACCCTACGAGCAGTACTTC.

The chain couples TRBV30 to TRBJ2-5; 9 bases agree with TRBD2. V shed 4 bases, J shed 3 bases, and the junction held 6 bases outside the gene matches. From germline, CDR1 is GTSNPN and CDR2 SVGIG (reference sequence). CDR3 length equals 14 residues. CDR3 loop: CAWMRGGFEETQYF. CDR3 nucleotides: TGTGCCTGGATGCGGGGGGGTTTCGAAGAGACCCAGTACTTC.

This chain joins TRBV3-1 (or the pseudogene TRBV3-2) and TRBJ2-1; D perhaps matches TRBD1 (5 bases). CDR3 length: 15 amino acids. The V end lost 1 base, the J end lost 2 bases, and 9 bases lay between the germline ends. Germline V gene data show CDR1 as LGHDT and CDR2 as YNNKEL (reference sequence). CDR3 sequence (DNA): TGTGCCAGCAGCCAAGCAAGGGGCGCCTACAATGAGCAGTTCTTC. It specifies CASSQARGAYNEQFF.

The J gene is TRBJ2-7, the V gene TRBV3-1 (or the pseudogene TRBV3-2); 10 bases fit TRBD1. Trimming took 1 base from V and 7 from J; bases not matched to a gene: 10. The V gene's germline CDR1 is LGHDT and CDR2 YNNKEL (reference sequence). The CDR3 contains 16 residues. The CDR3 loop reads CASSQGVATGGIEQYF. CDR3 nucleotides: TGTGCCAGCAGCCAAGGAGTCGCGACAGGGGGCATTGAGCAGTACTTC.

This chain links TRBV6-6 with TRBJ2-7, with 12 bases fitting TRBD2. The CDR3 runs to 17 residues. With V trimmed by 5 bases and J by 0 bases, 8 bases remained unmatched. CDR1 is MNHNY and CDR2 is SVGAGI in the germline V gene (reference sequence). The CDR3 DNA reads as TGTGCCAGCAGTCCCTCTAGCGGGAGGGTGGCCTCCTACGAGCAGTACTTC. This encodes CASSPSSGRVASYEQYF.

This chain connects TRBV5-6 to TRBJ2-1; 7 bases align to TRBD2. Trimming removed 2 bases from V and 5 bases from J; junction bases left unmatched: 10. The CDR3 is made up of 16 amino acids. Germline lookup yields CDR1 SGHDT and CDR2 YYEEEE. CDR3 bases: TGTGCCAGCAGCTTAGATGGGCTAGCGGCCGACAATGAGCAGTTCTTC. It translates to CASSLDGLAADNEQFF.

The chain joins TRBV7-2 to TRBJ1-2, with D uncertain. Trimming pared 3 bases from V and 2 bases from J, leaving 7 bases between. The CDR3 is made up of 13 amino acids. Germline CDR1 and CDR2: SGHTA and FQGNSA. The CDR3 reads CASSFGLNYGYTF. The CDR3 DNA sequence: TGTGCCAGCAGCTTCGGATTAAACTATGGCTACACCTTC.

This clone was observed once. The genes are TRBV19 and TRBJ2-5; TRBD2 agrees at 12 bases. This CDR3 has 16 residues. Germline V gene sequence: CDR1 LNHDA, CDR2 SQIVND (reference sequence). J lost 5 bases, V lost 5 bases, and 9 bases had no gene match. CDR3 sequence (DNA): TGTGCCAGTAGTTCCCTAGCGGGAGGGCCTCTGGAGACCCAGTACTTC. It codes for CASSSLAGGPLETQYF.